The following is a T cell receptor beta chain sequence with its context. Its antigen is not yet known. No clone much larger than this one lies a single base away; base qualities are absent. The record originates from a study of cytomegalovirus exposure and HLA in healthy donors (dated by TCRdb to the late 2010s). For the study in its entirety: According to an earlier analysis of 587 of the donors, 150 million to 200 million T cells yielded 90 million to 130 million unique TCR beta sequences and less than 300 Gb of sequence data. An early release covering some 640 HLA-typed donors comprised about 300 gigabases of sequencing data and around 86 million unique TCR sequences. The genetic ancestry cluster associated with self-reported Caucasian donors included 70% to 85% of the approximately 410 genotyped donors. To predict cytomegalovirus infection status, the study brought together high-throughput TCR immunosequencing, statistical association of individual TCRs with disease status, and machine learning. The aim of the study was to test whether cataloging public T cell receptors could identify signatures of past pathogen exposure. A later genetic analysis used genome-wide SNP genotypes for about 55% of the 666 donors, treating that subset as a discovery cohort. Rather than using new phenotypic data, the later analysis identified candidate immune exposures from TCR beta sequences and from how often those sequences occurred across donors. Every repertoire in the discovery cohort had been generated on one and the same sequencing platform. Typing coverage varied by locus: roughly 629-640 donors for A, B, C, DRB1 and DQB1; 522 for DQA1; more than 600 for DPA1; some 470 for DPB1. Alongside the repertoire data, information on donor age, sex, ethnicity and CMV serostatus was compiled. An earlier analysis of 587 of the donors used high-throughput TCR beta sequencing to judge whether each TCR beta V gene segment behaved as functional or pseudogenic. Both class I and class II loci were covered by HLA typing, at four-digit resolution. A few DR-DQ haplotypes were handled as single units for association and clustering because linkage in the cohort was strong. The study used immunosequencing to profile the T cell repertoires of several hundred subjects and linked those repertoires to cytomegalovirus serostatus. Besides the first cohort of 500 to 700 subjects, a separate validation cohort made up of 90 to 150 different subjects was used. On average, approximately 250,000 unique TCR beta nucleotide sequences were sequenced per donor among roughly 430 genotyped donors of the cohort, with roughly a sixth of those sequences being non-productive. In a later analysis, previously published TCR beta repertoires from 666 donors were re-analyzed and high-resolution HLA genotyping was added so that TCR occurrence patterns could be studied. Summary of the overall study and its limitations: Because HLA typing was missing for some donors at each locus, association tests included only the typed subset. In an earlier analysis of around 600 of the donors, most TCR beta V segments were observed in productive rearrangements about 87% or about 30% of the time, broadly matching IMGT annotations. A later analysis found that TCR association rates varied across HLA loci, with DRB1 alleles showing the most associated TCRs and HLA-C alleles the fewest. Approximately 18 rarely observed V segments, including chromosome 9 orphons, were excluded from the earlier analysis of several hundred of the donors because counts were too low. In a later analysis, most CMV-associated TCR beta chains were found to appear HLA-restricted, with HLA associations seemingly driven largely by CMV exposure. Only TCR beta chains were sequenced in this cohort, and the absence of alpha or paired-chain data limited detectable features. A further reported finding was that TCR beta sequences accurately predicted the HLA-A and HLA-B alleles for most subjects in the first cohort. A later analysis found that HLA-associated TCR beta chains were more clonally expanded and had lower generation probabilities than equally common non-associated chains. CMV serostatus was the only immune exposure information available for the cohort. Several of the top co-occurrence clusters appeared to be linked to parvovirus B19, influenza, CMV and Epstein-Barr virus, according to a later analysis. While some public TCRs were present in many individuals, most TCR sequences turned up only very rarely across donors. Correlated functional status among segregating V segments might reflect linkage disequilibrium, but an unknown experimental factor could not be ruled out. The authors suggested that the approach could potentially be extended to other disease states and immunological phenotypes. A cluster of highly shared sequence variants was judged likely to be a technical artifact of the sequencing pipeline. Three of the identified cytomegalovirus-associated TCR beta chains were confirmed in vitro to be specific for cytomegalovirus antigens. The presence/absence analyses assumed that sequencing depth was roughly uniform across donors, and that assumption may not be true. At a false discovery rate of 0.05, a later analysis linked 16,951 TCR beta sequences to specific HLA alleles. The classifier was reported to diagnose cytomegalovirus status with high specificity and sensitivity in both the original cohort and the validation cohort. V-gene and J-gene trimming of TCR beta chains was associated with a missense DCLRE1C variant in a later genetic analysis, and the association was replicated in an independent cohort. In the study, around 150 TCR beta chains were listed as associated with cytomegalovirus. Because the 87-base-pair reads could not distinguish some IMGT-functional V segments, including TRBV6-2 and TRBV6-3, those segments were excluded. A later genetic analysis reported fewer N-insertions in productive TCRs among donors in an Asian-associated ancestry cluster than the roughly 690-donor mean. Assigning TCR associations to individual alleles was difficult when HLA alleles, especially DR and DQ, strongly co-occurred.

The cohort comprised around 690 healthy bone marrow donors. At the time of sampling, every cohort member was nominally healthy, though immune exposures that went unrecorded were likely present. Of the approximately 670 cohort members, about 290 had a positive CMV serostatus and 352 had a negative one, while no CMV serostatus was recorded for the donor. A peripheral blood sample was provided by each donor, and peripheral blood mononuclear cells were used for TCR beta sequencing. Genomic DNA extraction from the blood cell samples was performed with the Qiagen DNeasy Blood Extraction Kit. The method was the immunoSEQ multiplex PCR assay. The multiplex PCR relied on a mix of 60 forward primers for TCR Vbeta segments and 13 reverse primers for TCR Jbeta segments. A multiplex PCR assay on genomic DNA amplified the CDR3 region of rearranged TCR beta genes. The Illumina HiSeq System was used to sequence the amplified TCR beta libraries as 87-base-pair reads. Regarding the original processing steps: Across the roughly 700 repertoires, a later analysis counted around 80 million unique TCR beta chains, around 11 million of which were shared by at least two donors. A nearest-neighbor algorithm error-corrected the raw reads and collapsed the reads into unique sequences, merging closely related sequences to remove PCR and sequencing errors. V, D and J gene segments were assigned by aligning CDR3 sequences to IMGT reference sequences. Each retained sequence needed at least a six-nucleotide match to both a V gene segment and a J gene segment. A rearrangement was called productive if the CDR3 had no stop codons and remained in frame with V and J, and every other rearrangement was called non-productive. Following IMGT convention, CDR3 was defined as the stretch from the second conserved V-encoded cysteine up to the conserved J-encoded phenylalanine. Sequences without an unambiguous match to a single V gene segment were excluded from the earlier analysis of almost 600 of the donors. In an earlier analysis of some 590 of the donors, a V segment was called functional when productive rearrangements were above 56.7%, and segregating when the standard deviation between donors exceeded 5%. A statistical classification framework was built for diagnosing cytomegalovirus status from the catalog of TCR beta chain sequences. In a later analysis, TCR nucleotide sequences were compared against IMGT/GENE-DB human TR gene sequences so that V and J genes could be assigned. A later analysis assigned CDR3 sequences and most-parsimonious VDJ recombination scenarios with the TCRdist pipeline. In a later analysis, every TCR beta chain was defined by the combination of its CDR3 amino acid sequence and its V-gene family, and reads without a unique V-gene family were dropped. To address suspected cross-contamination and a sequencing artifact, a later analysis removed roughly 580 highly shared, low-generation-probability nucleotide sequences. In a later analysis, a clonal expansion index was calculated for each public chain from normalized within-repertoire ranks of inferred template counts. Generation probabilities in a later analysis came from a VDJ recombination model fitted to out-of-frame rearrangements, and those results were checked against IGoR. In a later analysis, TCR-TCR, TCR-HLA and TCR-CMV co-occurrence was scored with hypergeometric tests, and a repertoire-size bias correction was applied to TCR pairs. A later analysis estimated false discovery rates by permuting HLA or CMV assignments 20 times. In a later analysis, co-occurring TCRs were grouped using DBSCAN, and TCRdist sequence similarity was added for clustering within HLA-allele-positive subsets. For co-occurrence clustering, repertoires with fewer than 30,000 or more than 120,000 public chains were excluded, along with 5 or 6 repertoires with anomalous nucleotide sharing. TCRdb holds this immuneACCESS table with in-frame rearrangements only. Some clones are missing; in checked studies, unresolved V genes explain under half, and the rest has no known cause. For V, J and clone size, that table is used; D and trimming come from the DNA. This sample has some 140,000 clones in its table, and 60% to 75% of those were observed once. The ten top clones hold about 1.5% of the sample.

The junction carries 22 bases between V and J, which are trimmed by 7 bases and 7 bases respectively. The CDR3 sequence holds 15 residues, the cysteine and phenylalanine included. CDR3 DNA only is kept here, 45 bases in frame from base 1. The germline V gene encodes CDR1 LNHDA and CDR2 SQIVND (reference sequence). The V and J segments used are TRBV19 and TRBJ1-1, with the D gene uncertain. The sequenced sample consisted of PBMCs. The TCR was taken from a human donor in good health. The nucleotide sequence reads TGTGCCAGTACCGAGCCCCGACCAGTGCGGAATGAAGCTTTCTTT. It translates as CASTEPRPVRNEAFF.